This T cell receptor (beta chain) is drawn from a study of T cells in localized non-small cell lung cancer (dated by TCRdb to the early 2020s). For the study in its entirety: The study examined T cell repertoires in approximately 240 patients with early-stage NSCLC and compared tumors with uninvolved tumor-adjacent lungs. The cohort was made up of fewer than 250 treatment-naive NSCLC patients whose localized lung tumors had been resected. Of the NSCLC patients, over 120 were male and 85 to 110 were female, and the mean age was approximately 66 years. The full study reports these points: A median of around 62 of the top 100 tumor clones turned up in the paired uninvolved adjacent lung, and some 28 of those clones also ranked among the top 100 of that same adjacent lung. Longer overall survival was associated with higher T cell density in blood, whereas shorter survival was associated with higher clonality in adjacent lung. Since the design was exploratory, TCR variables were selected using unadjusted p-values with no false-discovery rate correction. Multi-region tumor sequencing was not performed, so intratumor heterogeneity could not be excluded. Uninvolved tumor-adjacent lung showed the highest T cell clonality, higher than tumor, which suggests more focused antigenic responses in the adjacent lung.

This clone was seen a few times. The antigen it recognizes is unknown. Base qualities are not provided; no much larger clone lies one nucleotide away. At diagnosis, peripheral blood, uninvolved tumor-adjacent lung and tumor were collected and stored as a combination of fresh-frozen and FFPE material. For TCR repertoire profiling, blood samples were analyzed in the form of peripheral blood mononuclear cells. For CDR1 and CDR2, the germline V gene (reference sequence) lists PRHDT and FYEKMQ. Trimming at the junction amounts to 5 bases on V and 9 bases on J, and the germline ends lie 14 bases apart. The CDR3 runs 13 residues from the cysteine to the phenylalanine. The DNA shown is the 39-base CDR3, in frame from base 1. The immunoSEQ Assay was used to sequence TCR beta CDR3 regions from DNA. The authors processed their data as follows. T cell density was computed as TCR beta template counts normalized to usable DNA estimated by amplifying housekeeping genes. Using the preseqR package, richness was estimated by extrapolating to 120,000 templates for tissue samples and 400,000 templates for PBMC samples. Clonality was defined as one minus Pielou's evenness. Tissue-enriched TCRs were identified by differential abundance testing using productive amino-acid clonotypes, minimum total count 5 and alpha 0.1. The Jaccard Index and the Morisita Overlap Index were used to quantify repertoire overlap between compartments. GLIPH grouped TCR beta CDR3s together with public tetramer-defined viral CDR3s, and a viral motif had to include at least three viral sequences and also show V-gene enrichment. TCRdb took this table from immuneACCESS and kept in-frame rearrangements with V and J called. Such tables lack part of the clones; where checked against another copy, unresolved V genes explain under half of the gap, and the rest is unexplained. V and J calls and clone size are copied from that table; D and trimming were computed from the DNA. The sample table shows under 20,000 clones, and approximately 83% are seen once. Clones ranked in the top ten supply about 25% of the sample.

The sequence was collected from an older female donor with stage I lung adenocarcinoma. This sequence uses TRBV13 and TRBJ1-5; TRBD1 is possibly the D segment (5 matching bases). The sample here was peripheral blood, taken before any cancer treatment. The sequenced DNA is TGTGCCAGCAGCCTATCTATAACAGGGCCCCAGCATTTT. Its protein reads: CASSLSITGPQHF.